Listed here are 9 T cell receptor beta chains from one sample, sequenced in a study of CD8+CD57+ T cells in acquired aplastic anemia. According to the study, genomic DNA was the template for TCR beta VDJ and CDR3 profiling. MiXCR was run by TCRdb on the reads, yielding one entry per CDR3 protein. This table holds some 150,000 distinct CDR3 sequences, around 75% found once. The authors sequenced patients whose flow cytometry had shown CD8+CD57+ cell expansion. The specimen was sorted CD4+, CD8+, or CD8+CD57+ T cells (not recorded which) from PBMCs. Every receptor here comes from a human donor with aplastic anemia.

This clonotype was seen a single time. This chain joins TRBV7-3 and TRBJ2-3; TRBD2 matches 8 bases. The germline gives CDR1 SGHTA, CDR2 FQGTGA. The ends lost 5 bases at V and 8 bases at J; junction bases unmatched: 3. The CDR3 runs 12 residues. As DNA, the CDR3 is TGTGCCAGCAGCATGGCGGGAGGTACGCAGTATTTT. It specifies CASSMAGGTQYF.

The gene calls are TRBV27 and TRBJ2-4; TRBD1 matches at 8 bases. J lost 8 bases, V lost 6 bases, and 12 bases had no gene match. CDR1 is MNHEY and CDR2 is SMNVEV in the germline V gene (reference sequence). This CDR3 has 15 amino acids. The CDR3 protein is CASSPPGTGDHIQYF. DNA for the CDR3: TGTGCCAGCAGCCCTCCTGGGACAGGTGATCACATTCAGTACTTC.

The rearrangement uses TRBV6-5 and TRBJ2-3; 11 bases match TRBD1. From germline, CDR1 is MNHEY and CDR2 SVGAGI. The CDR3 spans 15 residues. Losses at the gene ends were 5 bases for V and 4 bases for J; bases not matched to a gene: 5. Written as DNA, the CDR3 is TGTGCCAGCAGTAAGCGGACAGGGGGCGCAGATACGCAGTATTTT. It is translated as CASSKRTGGADTQYF.

The V and J genes are TRBV29-1 and TRBJ2-1; 8 positions match TRBD2. This CDR3 has 13 residues. The V and J ends lost 8 bases and 10 bases, in that order; junction bases with no gene match: 13. Germline-derived CDR1 and CDR2 are SQVTM and ANQGSEA. The chain's CDR3 is CSTSGGARGEQFF. CDR3 sequence (DNA): TGCAGCACCTCCGGGGGGGCGCGGGGAGAGCAGTTCTTC.

This clonotype came up once. The V gene is TRBV20-1, the J gene TRBJ2-1; no clear D. The CDR3 runs 14 residues. Trimming cost V 3 bases and J 3 bases, with 12 bases left between them. The germline V gene encodes CDR1 DFQATT and CDR2 SNEGSKA (reference sequence). This CDR3 reads CSARYPSGYNEQFF. The CDR3 DNA follows: TGCAGTGCTAGGTACCCATCCGGCTACAATGAGCAGTTCTTC.

The V and J genes are TRBV24-1 and TRBJ2-7, with 7 bases that match TRBD1. The CDR3 spans 15 residues. V was clipped by 6 bases and J by 0 bases; unmatched bases: 7. From germline, CDR1 is KGHDR and CDR2 SFDVKD. In DNA form, the CDR3 reads TGTGCCACCAGTTCCGGGACAGCAAGCTCCTACGAGCAGTACTTC. It yields the protein CATSSGTASSYEQYF.

The chain employs TRBV25-1 and TRBJ1-6; TRBD1 is a possible D gene (5 bases). The CDR3 totals 12 residues. V was cut by 6 bases and J by 8 bases, with 8 bases left in between. Germline V CDR1 and CDR2: MGHDK, SYGVNS. CDR3 nucleotides: TGTGCCAGCAGGACAGCCTATTCACCCCTCCACTTT. Residues: CASRTAYSPLHF.

The CDR3 DNA sequence: TGTGCCAGCAGCTTAGGAGGGTTCAGCGACACAGGGGAGCAGTACTTC. Protein sequence: CASSLGGFSDTGEQYF. The rearrangement links TRBV7-9 to TRBJ2-7, with a tentative D call TRBD1 (6 bases). In germline, CDR1 is SEHNR, CDR2 FQNEAQ (reference sequence). CDR3 length equals 16 residues. V lost 1 base to trimming and J lost 7 bases, with 20 bases between them.

J is TRBJ2-5 and V is TRBV7-6, with 14 bases identical to TRBD2. CDR1 is SGHVS, CDR2 FNYEAQ, per germline. Trimming cost V 3 bases and J 5 bases; bases outside gene matches: 5. The CDR3 has 16 residues. In DNA form, the CDR3 reads TGTGCCAGCAGCTTCGGACTAGCGGGGGGACCTGAGACCCAGTACTTC. Translated, it gives CASSFGLAGGPETQYF.